The 8 T cell receptor beta chains below all came from one sample that was sequenced in a study of response to subunit inactivated influenza vaccine. TCRdb ran MiXCR on the RT-PCR reads and lists one entry per CDR3 protein. Here the sample spans fewer than 650,000 distinct CDR3 sequences, around 13% being singletons. The sequences come from PBMCs from blood, collected 45 days after vaccination. These receptors were taken from a man aged 50 to 60 who received an inactivated influenza vaccine.

The table lists this clonotype with a few counts. The rearrangement links TRBV7-2 to TRBJ2-3; D is perhaps TRBD2 (6 bases). V gave up 5 bases and J gave up 1 base, with 13 bases separating them. Germline assignment: CDR1 SGHTA and CDR2 FQGNSA. The CDR3 covers 15 residues. CDR3 loop: CASSQQTSRTDTQYF. CDR3 bases: TGTGCCAGCAGCCAACAGACTAGTCGCACAGATACGCAGTATTTT. Complete variable domain (other parts from reference TRBV7-2 and TRBJ2-3): GAGVSQSPSNKVTEKGKDVELRCDPISGHTALYWYRQSLGQGLEFLIYFQGNSAPDKSGLPSDRFSAERTGGSVSTLTIQRTQQEDSAVYLCASSQQTSRTDTQYFGPGTRLTVL.

The rearrangement joins TRBV3-1 to TRBJ1-4; D not certain. V lost 0 bases and J lost 5, with 10 bases in between. The germline gives CDR1 LGHDT, CDR2 YNNKEL (reference sequence). This CDR3 has 15 amino acids. The CDR3 sequence is CASSQDWSENEKLFF. The CDR3 DNA follows: TGTGCCAGCAGCCAAGATTGGTCAGAAAATGAAAAACTGTTTTTT.

By proportion, this clonotype is medium-sized. J is TRBJ2-1 and V is TRBV20-1; D is tentatively TRBD1 or TRBD2 (5 bases each). This CDR3 has 16 amino acids. Germline V lookup: CDR1 DFQATT, CDR2 SNEGSKA (reference sequence). The ends were cut back, 0 bases at V and 2 bases at J, with 14 bases in the middle. The CDR3 loop is CSAREEGTTTYNEQFF. The DNA of the CDR3 is TGCAGTGCTAGAGAAGAGGGGACGACGACCTACAATGAGCAGTTCTTC.

This clonotype was seen a handful of times. This chain uses TRBV29-1 with TRBJ2-7; D possibly corresponds to TRBD1 (6 bases). V lost 2 bases and J 3 bases, leaving 17 bases between the germline ends. The CDR3 totals 15 residues. Germline CDR1 reads SQVTM; CDR2 reads ANQGSEA. The CDR3 here is CSVEYKQGRDYEQYF. The CDR3 DNA sequence: TGCAGCGTTGAATATAAACAGGGCCGAGACTACGAGCAGTACTTC.

The CDR3 is CASSQGEGRNEQFF. The CDR3 DNA is TGCGCCAGCAGCCAAGGGGAGGGGCGCAATGAGCAGTTCTTC. The chain is built from TRBV4-3 and TRBJ2-1; TRBD2 aligns across 7 bases. CDR3 length: 14 residues. Germline loops: CDR1 LGHNA, CDR2 YSLEER. V was clipped by 1 base and J by 6 bases; unmatched bases: 3.

This chain's CDR3 is CAFTIRSVAGYQHNEQFF. The CDR3 DNA reads as TGTGCCTTCACCATCCGGTCGGTAGCTGGCTATCAACACAATGAGCAGTTCTTC. The rearrangement joins TRBV13 to TRBJ2-1; D not resolved. V dropped 11 bases and J dropped 5 bases, with 31 bases sitting between them. Germline loops: CDR1 PRHDT, CDR2 FYEKMQ (reference sequence). The CDR3 sequence is 18 residues long.

Comment on this clonotype: A much larger clonotype is one base distant, so this may be a read error. V gene TRBV6-4 combines with J gene TRBJ2-7; D gene uncertain. The germline V gene has CDR1 MRHNA and CDR2 SNTAGT. With 0 bases removed from V and 2 bases from J, the gap between germline ends came to 11 bases. This CDR3 contains 15 residues. The CDR3 loop reads CASSDSRPDPYEQYF. CDR3 sequence (DNA): TGTGCCAGCAGTGACTCCCGCCCGGACCCCTACGAGCAGTACTTC.

V is TRBV12-3 or TRBV12-4 and J is TRBJ2-7; D unresolved. The CDR3 covers 13 residues. V was clipped by 5 bases and J by 1 base, with 9 bases between them. The CDR3 region has the DNA TGTGCCAGCAGTACCGACTTGTCCTACGAGCAGTACTTC. It translates to CASSTDLSYEQYF.